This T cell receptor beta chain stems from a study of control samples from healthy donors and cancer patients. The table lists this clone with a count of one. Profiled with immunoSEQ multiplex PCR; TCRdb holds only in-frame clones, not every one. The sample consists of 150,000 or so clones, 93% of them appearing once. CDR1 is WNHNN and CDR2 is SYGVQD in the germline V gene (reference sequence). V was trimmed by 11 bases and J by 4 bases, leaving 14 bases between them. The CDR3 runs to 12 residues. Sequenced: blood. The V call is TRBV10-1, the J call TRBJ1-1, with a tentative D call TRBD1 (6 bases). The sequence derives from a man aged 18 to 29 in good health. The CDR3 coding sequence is TGCGCCCCCAAGGGGGGGAGCACTGAAGCTTTCTTT. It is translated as CAPKGGSTEAFF.